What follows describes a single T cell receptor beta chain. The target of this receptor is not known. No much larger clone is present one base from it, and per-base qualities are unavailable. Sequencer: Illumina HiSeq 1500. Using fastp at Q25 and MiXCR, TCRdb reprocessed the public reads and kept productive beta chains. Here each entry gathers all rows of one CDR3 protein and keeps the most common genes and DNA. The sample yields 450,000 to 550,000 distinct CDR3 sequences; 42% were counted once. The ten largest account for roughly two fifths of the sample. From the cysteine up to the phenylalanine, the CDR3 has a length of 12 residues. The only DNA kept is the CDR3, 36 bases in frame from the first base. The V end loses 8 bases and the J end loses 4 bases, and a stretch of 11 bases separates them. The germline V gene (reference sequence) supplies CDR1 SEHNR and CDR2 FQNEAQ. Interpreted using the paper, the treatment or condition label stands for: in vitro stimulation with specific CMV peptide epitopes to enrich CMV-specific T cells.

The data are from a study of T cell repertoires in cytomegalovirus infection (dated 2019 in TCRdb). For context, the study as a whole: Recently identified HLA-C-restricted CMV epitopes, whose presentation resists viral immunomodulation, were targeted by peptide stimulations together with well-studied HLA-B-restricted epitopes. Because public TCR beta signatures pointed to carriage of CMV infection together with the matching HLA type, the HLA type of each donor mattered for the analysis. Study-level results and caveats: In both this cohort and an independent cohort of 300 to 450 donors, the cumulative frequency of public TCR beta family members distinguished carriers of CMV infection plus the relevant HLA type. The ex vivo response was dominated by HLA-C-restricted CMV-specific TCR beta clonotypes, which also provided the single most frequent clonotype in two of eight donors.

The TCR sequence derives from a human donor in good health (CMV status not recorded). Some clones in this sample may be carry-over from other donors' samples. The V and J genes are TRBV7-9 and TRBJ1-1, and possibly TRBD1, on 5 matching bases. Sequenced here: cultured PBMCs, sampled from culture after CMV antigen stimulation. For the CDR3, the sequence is CASGDQGTEAFF. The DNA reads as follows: TGTGCCAGCGGGGATCAGGGCACTGAAGCTTTCTTT.